The rows below give T cell receptor beta chains drawn from one sample of a study of T-cell memory formation after mild COVID-19. MiXCR was run by TCRdb on the 5' RACE reads, yielding one entry per CDR3 protein. The sample has fewer than 50,000 distinct CDR3 sequences, less than 9.5% seen once; the top ten hold over 9.5%. The specimen sequenced was PBMCs or a T cell subset sorted from them (not recorded which). These receptor sequences come from an adult woman who had mild COVID-19 (a few samples of this study predate the infection). Cell type and time point are not known. The CDR3 runs from the conserved cysteine through the conserved F or W. Each record gives: CDR3 length, V gene, D gene, J gene, CDR3 protein. D genes are given only for firm matches.

13	TRBV12-3/TRBV12-4	-	TRBJ2-3	CASSFQLTDTQYF
13	TRBV7-3	-	TRBJ2-5	CASSLTLQETQYF
14	TRBV29-1	-	TRBJ1-2	CSVGGRLSYYGYTF
13	TRBV29-1	TRBD1	TRBJ2-7	CSVSRDRGYEQYF
15	TRBV2	-	TRBJ1-5	CASKNQDSSNQPQHF
13	TRBV20-1	-	TRBJ1-5	CSAGGRLDQPQHF
13	TRBV6-1	TRBD2	TRBJ2-1	CASRLADYNEQFF
15	TRBV5-1	-	TRBJ2-3	CASSLGQARTDTQYF
13	TRBV7-2	-	TRBJ1-5	CASSVRGNQPQHF
15	TRBV9	-	TRBJ2-1	CASSVGSVIYNEQFF
20	TRBV7-2	TRBD2	TRBJ2-1	CASSLSGWTSGTHSYNEQFF
14	TRBV19	TRBD1	TRBJ1-4	CASRPQGGNEKLFF
15	TRBV7-9	-	TRBJ2-1	CASSLAFGGDNEQFF
14	TRBV30	-	TRBJ2-5	CAWTPVGTASSQYF
15	TRBV30	-	TRBJ2-1	CAWSVGYPPYNEQFF
13	TRBV2	-	TRBJ2-5	CASSAGAQETQYF
12	TRBV9	-	TRBJ1-1	CASSLAGTEAFF
14	TRBV5-1	-	TRBJ1-2	CASSLAVWGNGYTF
16	TRBV13	TRBD2	TRBJ2-7	CASSSGPGTSSYEQYF